A selection of T cell receptor beta chains follows, all from one sample in a study of blood T cell repertoires in COVID-19. The repertoire was sequenced with immunoSEQ multiplex PCR; TCRdb's copy has only in-frame clones and lacks some. The table lists 77,000 or so clones, 70% to 90% of them singletons. Material for sequencing was peripheral blood. Receptor source: a man aged 45-65 years with active COVID-19. CDR3s leave out the opening cysteine and the closing phenylalanine or tryptophan. The D gene is left open where the match is weak.

v_gene	d_gene	j_gene	CDR3aa
TRBV27	NA	TRBJ1-3	ASSLFTVVEQGSGNTIY
TRBV11-2	TRBD2	TRBJ2-5	ASSKTSGSGETQY
TRBV6-5	TRBD1	TRBJ1-1	ASGTGGRTEAF
TRBV5-1	TRBD2	TRBJ2-1	ASSFFPGGASNEQF
TRBV28	NA	TRBJ1-6	ASRLRTARPNSPLH
TRBV18	NA	TRBJ2-6	ASSPSGVLRSGANVLT
TRBV7-2	NA	TRBJ1-1	ASRSDRNQNTEAF
TRBV28	TRBD1	TRBJ1-1	ASSLLLSGQGIMNTEAF
TRBV18	NA	TRBJ1-5	ASSPGEGQPQH
TRBV10-1	TRBD1	TRBJ1-5	ASRTGELDSNQPQH
TRBV4-1	TRBD1	TRBJ2-2	ASSQPQGAAGELF
TRBV27	TRBD1	TRBJ1-5	ASSTGTGGRQPQH
TRBV12-3/TRBV12-4	NA	TRBJ2-2	ASSLGAGELF
TRBV6-8	NA	TRBJ2-7	ARQQGLGGEQY
TRBV15	NA	TRBJ2-7	ATSREGDYEQY
TRBV5-6	TRBD1	TRBJ1-1	ASSEQGTTEAF
TRBV19	NA	TRBJ1-2	AGRDKHGYT
TRBV29-1	NA	TRBJ1-5	SVDGGKNQPQH
TRBV19	NA	TRBJ2-3	ASSRGLPTDTQY
TRBV7-2	NA	TRBJ2-3	ASSSRFFRAQY